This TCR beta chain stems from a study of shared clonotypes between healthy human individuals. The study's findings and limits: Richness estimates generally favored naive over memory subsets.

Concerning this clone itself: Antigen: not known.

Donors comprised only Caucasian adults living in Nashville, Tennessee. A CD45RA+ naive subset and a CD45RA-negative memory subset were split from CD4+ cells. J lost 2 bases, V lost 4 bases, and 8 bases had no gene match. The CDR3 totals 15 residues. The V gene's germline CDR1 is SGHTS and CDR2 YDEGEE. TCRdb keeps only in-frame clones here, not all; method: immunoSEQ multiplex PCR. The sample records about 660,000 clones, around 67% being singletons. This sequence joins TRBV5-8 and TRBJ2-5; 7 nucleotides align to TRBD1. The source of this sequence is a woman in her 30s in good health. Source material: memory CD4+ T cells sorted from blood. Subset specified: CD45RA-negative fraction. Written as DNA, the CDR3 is TGTGCCAGCAGCACCGGGACAGACCTTCAAGAGACCCAGTACTTC. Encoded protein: CASSTGTDLQETQYF.